This T cell receptor beta chain comes out of a study of vaccination effects on CD4 cells after COVID-19 (dated by TCRdb to 2021 to 2024). Background for the entire study: Across the study, the median time from the second dose to post-vaccine sampling was 72 days (range 14 to 241). In both COVID-19 convalescent patients and infection-naive vaccine recipients, the study compared SARS-CoV-2 spike-specific CD4+ TCR repertoires from before mRNA vaccination with those from after it. Altogether, around 11 COVID-19 convalescent patients and several SARS-CoV-2-naive healthy vaccine recipients made up the full study. Cultures from other donors in the study were sequenced using the Oncomine TCR Beta short-read assay on an Illumina iSeq 100. What the work shows at the level of the full study, not this receptor alone: Marked clonal contraction was observed in both infection-induced and vaccine-induced clones at late post-vaccination timepoints, consistent with waning T cell responses. Among healthy vaccine recipients, nearly all vaccine-induced clones were SARS-CoV-2 mono-reactive, and just 1 of 255 was cross-reactive with common cold coronaviruses. The study was limited by a small number of convalescent patients and lacked early post-infection timepoints.

As for this clone: The target of this receptor is not known. No per-base quality is available; no much larger clone lies one base away.

The library was prepared using the immunoSEQ multiplex PCR assay. TCR beta CDR3 sequencing was performed on DNA from the cultured, isolated CD4+ T cells. The paper's processing steps were these. The analysis removed non-productive TCR sequences, trimmed reads to the CDR3 region, and retained only CDR3s that were 7 or more amino acids long. Antigen-specific clonotypes were identified with the MANAFEST web app by comparing expansion in peptide wells against reference cultures. To count as positive, a clone had to show expansion at FDR<0.05 compared with the reference and with all other wells, an odds ratio above 5, and a frequency above 0.1% in two replicate wells. A clonotype was defined as cross-reactive if the clonotype was significantly expanded both in SARS-CoV-2 spike wells and in at least one common cold coronavirus spike condition. CDR3 similarity was assessed by Levenshtein distance with the stringdist R package, and unrooted trees were built with ape in R 3.6.1. Here the immuneACCESS table is served through TCRdb, limited to in-frame sequences with V and J called. Missing clones are a known gap in these copies; in checked studies unresolved V genes cover under half, and the rest lacks a known reason. V, J and clone size derive from that table, while D and trimming were established from the DNA sequence. The sample records nearly 30,000 clones, 74% of which are singletons. The ten largest clones capture roughly 15% of the sample.

To identify antigen-specific CD4+ T cell clonotypes by their expansion, the ViraFEST assay first stimulated PBMC with viral peptide pools and then applied TCR sequencing. After less than 13 days of culture, CD4+ T cells were isolated with the EasySep CD4+ T cell isolation kit. Each participant received two doses of an mRNA SARS-CoV-2 vaccine, either BNT162b2 or mRNA-1273. Negative nucleocapsid antibody results before and after vaccination confirmed that the healthy vaccine recipients had no prior SARS-CoV-2 infection. Each well held fewer than 2.5 million PBMC cultured in IMDM containing around 5.1% human AB serum, roughly 9.9 IU/ml IL-2 and gentamicin, along with around 11 ug/ml peptides. On days 3 and 7, half of the culture medium was replaced with fresh IL-2-containing medium. Each peptide stimulation condition was cultured in triplicate wells unless otherwise noted. Using Ficoll-Paque Plus gradient centrifugation, PBMC were separated from whole blood and then either used fresh or cryopreserved at -140C. Overlapping peptide pools spanned the spike proteins of SARS-CoV-2 and the common cold coronaviruses HCoV-NL63, HCoV-OC43 and HCoV-229E. Genomic DNA was extracted from cultured CD4+ T cells with the QIAamp micro DNA kit.

Relative to germline, V is 6 bases shorter and J is 4 bases shorter, with 24 bases between their ends. The CDR3 runs 17 amino acids, cysteine and phenylalanine included. Only CDR3 DNA is held: 51 bases, read in frame from base 1. Looking up the germline V gene yields CDR1 MGHRA and CDR2 YSYEKL. Sequenced here: CD4+ T cells from PBMCs cultured with HCoV-229E spike peptides, sampled after COVID-19 vaccination. Interpreted using the paper, the cell subset or site label stands for: HCoV-229E spike overlapping peptide pool stimulation. The V and J segments used are TRBV4-1 and TRBJ1-2, with the D gene uncertain. The sequence derives from a human donor who received a COVID-19 vaccine. The CDR3 is CASSPRIALGSVYGYTF. The DNA sequence reads TGCGCCAGCAGTCCAAGGATAGCGTTGGGATCCGTCTATGGCTACACCTTC.